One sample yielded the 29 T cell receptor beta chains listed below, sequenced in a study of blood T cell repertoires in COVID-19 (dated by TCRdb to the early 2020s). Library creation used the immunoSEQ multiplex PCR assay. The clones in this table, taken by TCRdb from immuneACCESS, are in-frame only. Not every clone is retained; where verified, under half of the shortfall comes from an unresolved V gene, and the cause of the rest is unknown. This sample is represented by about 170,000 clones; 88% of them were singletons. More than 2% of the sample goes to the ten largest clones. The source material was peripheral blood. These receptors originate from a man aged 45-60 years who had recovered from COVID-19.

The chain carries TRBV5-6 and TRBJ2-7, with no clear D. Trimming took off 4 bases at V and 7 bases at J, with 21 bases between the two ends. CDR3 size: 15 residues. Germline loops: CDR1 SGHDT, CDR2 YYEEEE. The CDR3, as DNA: TGTGCCAGCAGCCCCGGTGAGTTGAGATTCGAGGAGCAGTACTTC. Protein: CASSPGELRFEEQYF.

CDR3 residues: CASNQRGLSVEKLFF. The CDR3 nucleotides read TGTGCCAGCAATCAGAGGGGGCTAAGTGTTGAAAAACTGTTTTTT. The gene calls are TRBV6-5 and TRBJ1-4; 7 bases map to TRBD1. V was pared by 7 bases and J by 7 bases, with 12 bases of the junction left unmatched. Germline V gene data show CDR1 as MNHEY and CDR2 as SVGAGI. This CDR3 is 15 amino acids long.

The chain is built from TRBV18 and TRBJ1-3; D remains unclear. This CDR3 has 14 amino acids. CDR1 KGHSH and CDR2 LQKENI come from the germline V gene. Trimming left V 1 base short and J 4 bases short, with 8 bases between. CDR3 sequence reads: CASSPQGVGNTIYF. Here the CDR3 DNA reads TGTGCCAGCTCACCACAGGGAGTCGGAAACACCATATATTTT.

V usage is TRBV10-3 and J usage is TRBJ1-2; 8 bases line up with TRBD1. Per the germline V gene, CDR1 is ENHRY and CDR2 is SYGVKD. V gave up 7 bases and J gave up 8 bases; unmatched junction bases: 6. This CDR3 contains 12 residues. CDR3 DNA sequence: TGTGCCATCAATGGACAGGGTGAGGGCTACACCTTC. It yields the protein CAINGQGEGYTF.

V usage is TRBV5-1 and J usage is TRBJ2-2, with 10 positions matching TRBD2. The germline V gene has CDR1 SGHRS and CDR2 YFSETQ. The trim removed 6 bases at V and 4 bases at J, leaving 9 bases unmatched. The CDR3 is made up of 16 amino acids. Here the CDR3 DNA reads TGCGCCAGCACTGCCATTAGCGGGAGGAGCACCGGGGAGCTGTTTTTT. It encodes CASTAISGRSTGELFF.

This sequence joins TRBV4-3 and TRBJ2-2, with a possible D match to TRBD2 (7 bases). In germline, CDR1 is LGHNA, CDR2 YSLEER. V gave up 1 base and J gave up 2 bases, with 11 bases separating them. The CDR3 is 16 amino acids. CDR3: CASSQGGGANTGELFF. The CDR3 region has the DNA TGCGCCAGCAGCCAAGGGGGGGGCGCCAACACCGGGGAGCTGTTTTTT.

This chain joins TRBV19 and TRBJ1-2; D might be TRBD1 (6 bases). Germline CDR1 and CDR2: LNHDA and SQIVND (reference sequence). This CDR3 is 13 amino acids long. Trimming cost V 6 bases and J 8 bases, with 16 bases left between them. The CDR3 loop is CASSRDTLRGYTF. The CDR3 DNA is TGTGCCAGTAGCAGGGACACGCTTAGAGGCTACACCTTC.

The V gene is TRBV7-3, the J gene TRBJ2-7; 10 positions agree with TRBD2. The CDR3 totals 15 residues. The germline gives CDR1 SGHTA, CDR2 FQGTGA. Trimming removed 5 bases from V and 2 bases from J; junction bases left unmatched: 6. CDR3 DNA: TGTGCCAGCAGCCTCCTGACTAGCGGGCCCTACGAGCAGTACTTC. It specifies CASSLLTSGPYEQYF.

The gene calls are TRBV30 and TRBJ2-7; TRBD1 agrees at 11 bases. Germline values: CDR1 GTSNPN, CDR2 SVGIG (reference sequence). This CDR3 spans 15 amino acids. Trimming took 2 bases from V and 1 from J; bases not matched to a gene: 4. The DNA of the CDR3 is TGTGCCTGGAGTAACCGGGACAGGGGGTCCTACGAGCAGTACTTC. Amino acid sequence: CAWSNRDRGSYEQYF.

The CDR3 region is CSARQGLNEQYF. CDR3 coding DNA: TGCAGCGCCCGACAGGGTTTGAACGAGCAGTACTTC. V is TRBV29-1 and J is TRBJ2-7; TRBD1 aligns across 7 bases. With 7 bases clipped from V and 5 bases from J, the junction kept 8 bases outside the gene matches. The CDR3 covers 12 residues. The V gene's germline CDR1 is SQVTM and CDR2 ANQGSEA.

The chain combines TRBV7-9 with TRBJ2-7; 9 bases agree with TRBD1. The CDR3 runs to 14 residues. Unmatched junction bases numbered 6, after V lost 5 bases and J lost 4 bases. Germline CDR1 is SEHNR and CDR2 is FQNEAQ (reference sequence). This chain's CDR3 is CASSPGTGYYEQYF. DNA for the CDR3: TGTGCCAGCAGCCCCGGGACAGGGTATTACGAGCAGTACTTC. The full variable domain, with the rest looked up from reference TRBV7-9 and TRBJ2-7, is DTGVSQNPRHKITKRGQNVTFRCDPISEHNRLYWYRQTLGQGPEFLTYFQNEAQLEKSRLLSDRFSAERPKGSFSTLEIQRTEQGDSAMYLCASSPGTGYYEQYFGPGTRLTVT.

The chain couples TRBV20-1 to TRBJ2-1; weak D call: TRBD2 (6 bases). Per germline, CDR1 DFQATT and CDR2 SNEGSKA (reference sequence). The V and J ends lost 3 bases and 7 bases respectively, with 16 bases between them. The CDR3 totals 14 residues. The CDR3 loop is CSASGLEGRNEQFF. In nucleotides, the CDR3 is TGCAGTGCTAGTGGGCTGGAGGGAAGGAATGAGCAGTTCTTC.

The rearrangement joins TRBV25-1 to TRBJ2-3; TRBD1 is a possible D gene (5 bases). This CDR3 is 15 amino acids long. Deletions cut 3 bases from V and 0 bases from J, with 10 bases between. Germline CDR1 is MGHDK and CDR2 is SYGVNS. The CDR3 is CASSDTGTSTDTQYF. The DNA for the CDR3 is TGTGCCAGCAGTGACACAGGCACTAGCACAGATACGCAGTATTTT.

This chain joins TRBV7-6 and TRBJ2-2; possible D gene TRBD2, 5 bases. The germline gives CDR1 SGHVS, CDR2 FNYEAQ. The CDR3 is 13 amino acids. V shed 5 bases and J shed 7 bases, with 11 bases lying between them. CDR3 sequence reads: CASSPTSYGELFF. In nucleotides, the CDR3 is TGTGCCAGCAGCCCAACTAGTTACGGGGAGCTGTTTTTT.

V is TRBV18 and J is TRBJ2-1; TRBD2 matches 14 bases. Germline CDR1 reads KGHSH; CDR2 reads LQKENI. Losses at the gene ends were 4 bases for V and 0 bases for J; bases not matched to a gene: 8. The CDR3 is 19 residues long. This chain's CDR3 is CASSRGTSGSMSSYNEQFF. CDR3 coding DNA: TGTGCCAGCTCACGCGGGACTAGCGGGAGTATGAGCTCCTACAATGAGCAGTTCTTC.

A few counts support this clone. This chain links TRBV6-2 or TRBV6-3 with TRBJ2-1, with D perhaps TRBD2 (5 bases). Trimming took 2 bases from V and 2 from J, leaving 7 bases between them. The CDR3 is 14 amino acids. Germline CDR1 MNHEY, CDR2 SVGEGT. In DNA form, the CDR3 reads TGTGCCAGCAGTTACGGACTCGCCTACAATGAGCAGTTCTTC. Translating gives CASSYGLAYNEQFF.

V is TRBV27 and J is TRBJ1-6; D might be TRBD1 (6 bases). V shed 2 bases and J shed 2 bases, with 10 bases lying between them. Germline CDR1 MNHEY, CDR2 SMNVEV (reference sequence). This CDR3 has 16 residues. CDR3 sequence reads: CASSLEGVAYNSPLHF. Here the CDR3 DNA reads TGTGCCAGCAGTTTAGAGGGGGTCGCCTATAATTCACCCCTCCACTTT.

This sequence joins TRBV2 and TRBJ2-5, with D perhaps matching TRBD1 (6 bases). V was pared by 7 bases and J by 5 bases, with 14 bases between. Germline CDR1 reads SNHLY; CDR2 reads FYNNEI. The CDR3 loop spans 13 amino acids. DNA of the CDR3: TGTGCCAGCAATCTGGGGGCAGGCGAGACCCAGTACTTC. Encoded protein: CASNLGAGETQYF.

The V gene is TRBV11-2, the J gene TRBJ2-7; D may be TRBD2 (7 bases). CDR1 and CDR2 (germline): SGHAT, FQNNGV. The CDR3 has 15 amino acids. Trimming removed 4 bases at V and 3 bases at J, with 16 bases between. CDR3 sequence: CASSSIRGADYEQYF. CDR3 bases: TGTGCCAGCAGCTCCATCCGGGGGGCAGACTACGAGCAGTACTTC.

The CDR3 DNA sequence: TGTGCCAGCAGCCTCAGGGGCGATAGCAATCAGCCCCAGCATTTT. Translation gives CASSLRGDSNQPQHF. The rearrangement uses TRBV7-2 and TRBJ1-5; a possible D gene is TRBD1 (6 bases). Trimming left V 5 bases short and J 0 bases short, with 11 bases between. The CDR3 is made up of 15 amino acids. Germline CDR1 SGHTA, CDR2 FQGNSA.

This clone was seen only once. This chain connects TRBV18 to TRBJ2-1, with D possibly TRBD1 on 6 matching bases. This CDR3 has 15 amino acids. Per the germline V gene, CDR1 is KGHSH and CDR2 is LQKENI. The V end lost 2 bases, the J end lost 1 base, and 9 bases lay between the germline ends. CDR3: CASSPSGQSYNEQFF. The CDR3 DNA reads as TGTGCCAGCTCACCAAGCGGACAGTCCTACAATGAGCAGTTCTTC.

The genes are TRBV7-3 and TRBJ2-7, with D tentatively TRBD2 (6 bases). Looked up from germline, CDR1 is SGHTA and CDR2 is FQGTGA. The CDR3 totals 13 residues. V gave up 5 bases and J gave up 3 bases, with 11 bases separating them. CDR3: CASSAPGDYEQYF. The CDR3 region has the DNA TGTGCCAGCAGCGCTCCGGGGGACTACGAGCAGTACTTC.

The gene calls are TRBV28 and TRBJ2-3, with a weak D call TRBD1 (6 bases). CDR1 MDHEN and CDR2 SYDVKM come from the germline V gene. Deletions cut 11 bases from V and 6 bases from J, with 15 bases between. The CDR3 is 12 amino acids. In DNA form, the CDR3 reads TGTGCCGGGGCACAGGGCAGGGATACGCAGTATTTT. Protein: CAGAQGRDTQYF.

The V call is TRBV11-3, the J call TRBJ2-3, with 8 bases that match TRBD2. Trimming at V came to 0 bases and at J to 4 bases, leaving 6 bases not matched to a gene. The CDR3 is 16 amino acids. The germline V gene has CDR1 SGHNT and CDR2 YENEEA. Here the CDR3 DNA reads TGTGCCAGCAGCTTAGATTGTAGCGGGATCCCAGATACGCAGTATTTT. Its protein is CASSLDCSGIPDTQYF. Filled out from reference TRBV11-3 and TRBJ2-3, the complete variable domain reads EAGVVQSPRYKIIEKKQPVAFWCNPISGHNTLYWYLQNLGQGPELLIRYENEEAVDDSQLPKDRFSAERLKGVDSTLKIQPAELGDSAVYLCASSLDCSGIPDTQYFGPGTRLTVL.

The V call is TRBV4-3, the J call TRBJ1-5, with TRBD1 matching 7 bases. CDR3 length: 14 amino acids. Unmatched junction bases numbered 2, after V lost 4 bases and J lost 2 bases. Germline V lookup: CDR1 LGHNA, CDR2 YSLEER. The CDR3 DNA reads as TGCGCCAGCAGCCCTGGGACAGGCAATCAGCCCCAGCATTTT. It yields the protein CASSPGTGNQPQHF.

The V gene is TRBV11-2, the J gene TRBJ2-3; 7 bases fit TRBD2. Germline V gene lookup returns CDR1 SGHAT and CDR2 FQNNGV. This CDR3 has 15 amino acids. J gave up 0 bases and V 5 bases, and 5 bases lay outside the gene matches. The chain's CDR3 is CASSVRGVSTDTQYF. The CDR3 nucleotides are TGTGCCAGCAGCGTACGGGGGGTTAGCACAGATACGCAGTATTTT.

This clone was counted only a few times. CDR3 coding DNA: TGCGCCAGCAGTCGTACCGGGACAGGGGGCGTCTATGGCTACACCTTC. This translates into CASSRTGTGGVYGYTF. The chain links TRBV4-1 to TRBJ1-2; 12 nucleotides line up with TRBD1. Germline lookup yields CDR1 MGHRA and CDR2 YSYEKL. J gave up 4 bases and V 6 bases, and 9 bases lay outside the gene matches. CDR3 length: 16 amino acids.

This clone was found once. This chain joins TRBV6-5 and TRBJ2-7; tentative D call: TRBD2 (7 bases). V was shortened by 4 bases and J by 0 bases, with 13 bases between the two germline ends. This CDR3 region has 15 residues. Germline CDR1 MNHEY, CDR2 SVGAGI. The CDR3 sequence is CASSWGRGASYEQYF. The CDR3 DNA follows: TGTGCCAGCAGTTGGGGTCGGGGGGCCTCCTACGAGCAGTACTTC.

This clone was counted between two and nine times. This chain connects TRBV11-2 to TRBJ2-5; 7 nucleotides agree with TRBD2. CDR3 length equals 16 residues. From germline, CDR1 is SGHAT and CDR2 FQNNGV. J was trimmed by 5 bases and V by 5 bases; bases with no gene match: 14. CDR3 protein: CASSPPGGRGSETQYF. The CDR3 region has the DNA TGTGCCAGCAGCCCCCCGGGCGGGAGAGGGTCCGAGACCCAGTACTTC. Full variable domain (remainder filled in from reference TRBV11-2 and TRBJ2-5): EAGVAQSPRYKIIEKRQSVAFWCNPISGHATLYWYQQILGQGPKLLIQFQNNGVVDDSQLPKDRFSAERLKGVDSTLKIQPAKLEDSAVYLCASSPPGGRGSETQYFGPGTRLLVL.